These 24 T cell receptor beta chains were all obtained from the same sample, sequenced in a study of response to subunit inactivated influenza vaccine. TCRdb re-derived calls from the RT-PCR reads in MiXCR, one entry per CDR3 protein. Of about 780,000 distinct CDR3 sequences in the sample, roughly 18% are singletons; the top ten hold about a tenth. The sequencing used PBMCs from blood, collected roughly 5 days after vaccination. The source is a man aged 45-65 years who received an inactivated influenza vaccine.

This clonotype has more than one count but fewer than ten. The CDR3 here is CASSLGGTGQVQYF. CDR3 in DNA: TGTGCCAGCAGCTTAGGAGGGACCGGCCAGGTGCAGTACTTC. The chain employs TRBV7-2 and TRBJ2-7, with D tentatively TRBD1 or TRBD2 (5 bases each). The V end was cut by 1 base, the J end by 9 bases, with 16 bases between. Germline V gives CDR1 SGHTA, CDR2 FQGNSA. The CDR3 contains 14 residues.

The chain combines TRBV11-1 with TRBJ2-5; D remains unclear. CDR1 is SGHAT and CDR2 is FQDESV in the germline V gene (reference sequence). V was cut by 5 bases and J by 5 bases, with 18 bases left in between. The CDR3 has 15 amino acids. This chain's CDR3 is CASSATFDGRETQYF. The CDR3 nucleotides read TGTGCCAGCAGCGCCACCTTTGACGGACGGGAGACCCAGTACTTC.

This clonotype was seen only a few times. CDR3: CASSLTLSGSADTQYF. Written as DNA, the CDR3 is TGCGCCAGCAGCCTTACTCTGAGCGGGAGCGCAGATACGCAGTATTTT. This chain links TRBV5-1 with TRBJ2-3; the match to TRBD2 covers 8 bases. The germline gives CDR1 SGHRS, CDR2 YFSETQ. The CDR3 sequence is 16 residues long. The trim removed 4 bases at V and 4 bases at J, leaving 11 bases unmatched.

This clonotype occurred many times. A single base separates this from a much larger clone, so it may be a read error. The chain combines TRBV10-3 with TRBJ2-1; no firm D call. Germline-derived CDR1 and CDR2 are ENHRY and SYGVKD. The CDR3 runs 11 residues. V was clipped by 3 bases and J by 5 bases, with 2 bases between them. The CDR3 nucleotides read TGTGCCATCAGTGAAAACAATGAGCAGTTCTTC. Its translation: CAISENNEQFF.

V is TRBV5-1 and J is TRBJ2-3, with no clear D. This CDR3 contains 16 residues. V gave up 4 bases and J gave up 0 bases, with 15 bases separating them. Looked up from germline, CDR1 is SGHRS and CDR2 is YFSETQ. CDR3 nucleotide sequence: TGCGCCAGCAGCCCACTTGGGGTGGGGAGCACAGATACGCAGTATTTT. It encodes CASSPLGVGSTDTQYF.

This chain uses TRBV10-3 with TRBJ2-3; no firm D call. The V end was cut by 11 bases, the J end by 1 base, with 16 bases between. The germline V gene has CDR1 ENHRY and CDR2 SYGVKD. The CDR3 extends over 14 amino acids. CDR3 bases: TGTGCCGCCCGGCTGGGCGCTGGCACAGATACGCAGTATTTT. The encoded protein is CAARLGAGTDTQYF.

The V and J genes are TRBV4-3 and TRBJ1-1; D remains unclear. V was trimmed by 1 base and J by 1 base, leaving 10 bases between them. The V gene's germline CDR1 is LGHNA and CDR2 YSLEER. The CDR3 length is 15 residues. In nucleotides, the CDR3 is TGCGCCAGCAGCCAAGGGACCTATAGGAACACTGAAGCTTTCTTT. Translated: CASSQGTYRNTEAFF.

V and J are TRBV7-2 and TRBJ1-2; 7 nucleotides line up with TRBD1. The CDR3 is 14 residues long. CDR1 is SGHTA and CDR2 is FQGNSA in the germline V gene. The V gene end was trimmed by 3 bases and the J gene end by 3 bases; junction bases not matched to a gene: 4. The CDR3 sequence: CASSFRTGDYGYTF. Written as DNA, the CDR3 is TGTGCCAGCAGCTTTCGGACAGGAGACTATGGCTACACCTTC.

This clonotype was picked up a small number of times. The chain combines TRBV5-1 with TRBJ2-3, with no clear D. The germline V gene encodes CDR1 SGHRS and CDR2 YFSETQ. Trimming left V 4 bases short and J 7 bases short, with 16 bases between. The CDR3 has 14 amino acids. DNA for the CDR3: TGCGCCAGCAGCCCTGACGGTGAAAGGTATACGCAGTATTTT. Protein product: CASSPDGERYTQYF.

The sample holds a few counts of this clonotype. This chain links TRBV6-5 with TRBJ2-7, with 8 bases aligning to TRBD1. Losses at the gene ends were 2 bases for V and 4 bases for J; bases not matched to a gene: 4. This CDR3 region has 14 residues. Germline lookup yields CDR1 MNHEY and CDR2 SVGAGI. CDR3 nucleotide sequence: TGTGCCAGCAGTTACAACAGGGGGAGTTACGAGCAGTACTTC. Translated: CASSYNRGSYEQYF.

The CDR3 reads CASSPVSPDTEAFF. Here the CDR3 DNA reads TGCGCCAGCAGCCCGGTCTCACCCGACACTGAAGCTTTCTTT. The chain combines TRBV5-1 with TRBJ1-1; unclear D gene. Germline V gene data show CDR1 as SGHRS and CDR2 as YFSETQ. The CDR3 covers 14 residues. V dropped 4 bases and J dropped 3 bases, with 13 bases sitting between them.

This clonotype occurred a few times. The chain is built from TRBV6-1 and TRBJ2-5; 9 bases align to TRBD1. After removal of 7 bases from V and 4 bases from J, the junction contained 7 bases not matched to a gene. The length of the CDR3 is 14 residues. Germline V gene sequence: CDR1 MNHNS, CDR2 SASEGT. CDR3 amino acids: CASITGTGRETQYF. DNA of the CDR3: TGTGCCAGCATCACCGGGACAGGGAGAGAGACCCAGTACTTC.

V gene TRBV5-5 combines with J gene TRBJ2-2; D possibly matches TRBD1 or TRBD2 (5 bases each). The CDR3 runs 16 residues. V was cut by 4 bases and J by 2 bases, with 15 bases left in between. Germline V CDR1 and CDR2: SGHKS, YYEKEE (reference sequence). The CDR3 spells CASSQERDGNTGELFF. The CDR3 nucleotides read TGTGCCAGCAGCCAGGAGAGGGACGGAAACACCGGGGAGCTGTTTTTT.

This clonotype has ten or more counts. The V gene is TRBV5-5, the J gene TRBJ2-7; TRBD1 might be the D (6 bases). V lost 2 bases, J lost 5 bases, and 8 bases lay in between. This CDR3 contains 12 residues. The germline gives CDR1 SGHKS, CDR2 YYEKEE (reference sequence). The CDR3 loop reads CASSFTGHEQYF. DNA for the CDR3: TGTGCCAGCAGCTTCACAGGGCACGAGCAGTACTTC.

Here the CDR3 reads CASSKVAGTDTQYF. The DNA for the CDR3 is TGTGCCAGCAGCAAAGTAGCGGGGACAGATACGCAGTATTTT. The V gene is TRBV7-2, the J gene TRBJ2-3, with 8 bases fitting TRBD2. Germline-derived CDR1 and CDR2 are SGHTA and FQGNSA. The V segment lost 5 bases and the J segment 3 bases; nucleotides outside the gene matches: 4. The CDR3 extends over 14 amino acids.

Only a few counts were recorded for this clonotype. CDR3 sequence reads: CATSDRLGGGPYSWTDTQYF. The CDR3 region has the DNA TGTGCCACCAGTGACCGTTTAGGCGGGGGGCCTTATTCTTGGACAGATACGCAGTATTTT. The V and J genes are TRBV24-1 and TRBJ2-3; 8 bases are a match to TRBD2. CDR1 KGHDR and CDR2 SFDVKD come from the germline V gene. This CDR3 spans 20 amino acids. J gave up 3 bases and V 4 bases, and 20 bases lay outside the gene matches.

CDR3 residues: CSAPVGGTYTDTQYF. CDR3 DNA sequence: TGCAGTGCTCCCGTCGGGGGGACCTACACAGATACGCAGTATTTT. The chain couples TRBV20-1 to TRBJ2-3, with 7 positions matching TRBD2. The germline V gene encodes CDR1 DFQATT and CDR2 SNEGSKA (reference sequence). The CDR3 runs to 15 residues. With 5 bases clipped from V and 2 bases from J, the junction kept 10 bases outside the gene matches.

The chain is built from TRBV29-1 and TRBJ1-2, with D tentatively TRBD1 (5 bases). Trimming took off 3 bases at V and 5 bases at J, with 13 bases between the two ends. This CDR3 has 13 amino acids. CDR1 is SQVTM, CDR2 ANQGSEA, per germline. Written as DNA, the CDR3 is TGCAGCGTTGATGAAGACAGTATATATGGCTACACCTTC. The encoded protein is CSVDEDSIYGYTF.

The chain uses TRBV20-1 and TRBJ2-7, with D possibly matching TRBD1 (6 bases). The V gene lost 0 bases and the J gene lost 5 bases, with 14 bases spanning the gap. The germline V gene has CDR1 DFQATT and CDR2 SNEGSKA (reference sequence). The CDR3 loop spans 14 amino acids. The CDR3 nucleotides read TGCAGTGCTAGAGAAACACAGGGCGCCAACGAGCAGTACTTC. Translated, it gives CSARETQGANEQYF.

The rearrangement links TRBV7-2 to TRBJ2-7; TRBD1 agrees at 8 bases. V dropped 5 bases and J dropped 5; count of bases not matched to a gene: 8. Germline V CDR1 and CDR2: SGHTA, FQGNSA. This CDR3 is built from 14 residues. The CDR3 DNA is TGTGCCAGCAGCAGTCGACAGGGGAGGCACGAGCAGTACTTC. Translated: CASSSRQGRHEQYF.

V and J are TRBV19 and TRBJ2-2; D uncertain. Germline loops: CDR1 LNHDA, CDR2 SQIVND (reference sequence). Trimming left V 9 bases short and J 7 bases short, with 18 bases between. The CDR3 loop spans 14 amino acids. The CDR3 nucleotides are TGTGCCAGCACCGAGTCACAGACCAACGGGGAGCTGTTTTTT. Protein: CASTESQTNGELFF. Together with reference TRBV19 and TRBJ2-2, the CDR3 gives the full variable domain: DGGITQSPKYLFRKEGQNVTLSCEQNLNHDAMYWYRQDPGQGLRLIYYSQIVNDFQKGDIAEGYSVSREKKESFPLTVTSAQKNPTAFYLCASTESQTNGELFFGEGSRLTVL.

This clonotype appeared a few times. This chain uses TRBV15 with TRBJ2-1; 14 bases are a match to TRBD2. V lost 0 bases, J lost 7 bases, and 5 bases stayed unmatched. The length of the CDR3 is 17 residues. CDR1 is LNHNV and CDR2 is YYDKDF in the germline V gene (reference sequence). The CDR3 sequence: CATSRDMGLAGVNEQFF. The CDR3 nucleotides are TGTGCCACCAGCAGAGATATGGGACTAGCGGGAGTGAATGAGCAGTTCTTC.

The chain couples TRBV6-2 or TRBV6-3 to TRBJ2-7; 11 bases fit TRBD1. The germline V gene encodes CDR1 MNHEY and CDR2 SVGEGT. This CDR3 spans 15 amino acids. The V gene end was trimmed by 7 bases and the J gene end by 2 bases; junction bases not matched to a gene: 7. The CDR3 coding sequence is TGTGCCAGCAACACGCCGGGACAGGGGGCCTACGAGCAGTACTTC. It is translated as CASNTPGQGAYEQYF.

This clonotype was recorded at least ten times. The V and J genes are TRBV13 and TRBJ2-2; possible D gene TRBD1, 6 bases. The CDR3 spans 15 residues. Trimming cost V 5 bases and J 4 bases, with 14 bases left between them. Germline CDR1 reads PRHDT; CDR2 reads FYEKMQ (reference sequence). The DNA for the CDR3 is TGTGCCAGCAGCCTCGGACAGTTGATCACCGGGGAGCTGTTTTTT. Amino acids: CASSLGQLITGELFF.